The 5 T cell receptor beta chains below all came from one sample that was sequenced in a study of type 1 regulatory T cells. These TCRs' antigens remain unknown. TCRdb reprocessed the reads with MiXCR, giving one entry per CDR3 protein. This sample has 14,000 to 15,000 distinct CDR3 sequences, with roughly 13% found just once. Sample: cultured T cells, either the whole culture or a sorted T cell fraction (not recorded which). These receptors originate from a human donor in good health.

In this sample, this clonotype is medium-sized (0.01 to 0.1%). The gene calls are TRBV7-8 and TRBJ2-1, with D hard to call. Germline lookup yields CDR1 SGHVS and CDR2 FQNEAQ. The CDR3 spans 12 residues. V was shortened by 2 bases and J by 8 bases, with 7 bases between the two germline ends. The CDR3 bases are TGTGCCAGCAGCTTAATGGCAGATGAGCAGTTCTTC. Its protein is CASSLMADEQFF.

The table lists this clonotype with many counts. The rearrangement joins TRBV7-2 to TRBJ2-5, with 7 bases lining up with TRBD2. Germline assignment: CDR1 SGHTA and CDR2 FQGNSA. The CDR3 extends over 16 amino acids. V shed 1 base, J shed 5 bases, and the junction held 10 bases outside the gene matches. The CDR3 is CASSLGDYNYRETQYF. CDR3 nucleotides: TGTGCCAGCAGCTTAGGGGACTACAATTATCGGGAGACCCAGTACTTC.

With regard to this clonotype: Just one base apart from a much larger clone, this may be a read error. CDR3 nucleotide sequence: TGTGCCAGCAGTTTGGGTGGGACAGGGGAAAAACTGCTTTTT. This gives the protein CASSLGGTGEKLLF. The genes are TRBV12-3 or TRBV12-4 and TRBJ1-4, with 10 bases fitting TRBD1. The CDR3 length is 14 residues.

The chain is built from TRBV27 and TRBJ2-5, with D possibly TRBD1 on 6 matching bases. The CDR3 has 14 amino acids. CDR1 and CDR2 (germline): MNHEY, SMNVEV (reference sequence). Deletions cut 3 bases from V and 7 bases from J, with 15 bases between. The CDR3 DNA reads TGTGCCAGCAGTTTCCAGGGGACGTTGGGGACCCAGTACTTC. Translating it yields CASSFQGTLGTQYF.

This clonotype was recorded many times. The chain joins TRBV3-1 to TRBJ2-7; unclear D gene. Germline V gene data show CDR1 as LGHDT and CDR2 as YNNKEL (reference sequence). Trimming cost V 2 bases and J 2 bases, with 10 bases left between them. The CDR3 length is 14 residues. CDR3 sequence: CASSQRAVAYEQYF. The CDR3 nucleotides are TGTGCCAGCAGCCAACGGGCAGTAGCCTACGAGCAGTACTTC.